Listed below are T cell receptor beta chains from one sample, sequenced in a study of blood T cells in healthy people across ages. Via MiXCR, TCRdb re-called the 5' RACE reads, giving one row per CDR3 protein. Here the sample spans about 1.6 million distinct CDR3 sequences, roughly 30% being singletons. Sequencing was carried out using blood. Source of these receptors: a woman aged 25 to 39 in good health. Both conserved end residues are part of each CDR3. The D gene is left open where the match is weak. Some rows have no size entry. The others give once, few or many, or a class for an expanded clone.

size	V	J	D	length	CDR3	DNA
NA	TRBV27	TRBJ2-1	NA	14	CAGSPLTSFHEQFF	TGTGCCGGCAGTCCTCTAACGAGCTTCCATGAGCAGTTCTTC
NA	TRBV20-1	TRBJ1-1	NA	16	CSARELGEAENTEAFF	TGCAGTGCTAGAGAGTTAGGCGAGGCAGAGAACACTGAAGCTTTCTTT
NA	TRBV9	TRBJ2-1	TRBD1	15	CASSVDGQGNNEQFF	TGTGCCAGCAGCGTAGACGGACAGGGCAACAATGAGCAGTTCTTC
NA	TRBV6-1	TRBJ2-6	NA	14	CASGRLSGANVLTF	TGTGCCAGTGGACGGCTCTCTGGGGCCAACGTCCTGACTTTC
many	TRBV29-1	TRBJ2-6	NA	13	CSVGVTGANVLTF	TGCAGCGTTGGAGTGACTGGGGCCAACGTCCTGACTTTC
many	TRBV12-3/TRBV12-4	TRBJ1-2	NA	13	CASSFLTGGGYTF	TGTGCCAGCAGTTTTCTGACAGGCGGCGGCTACACCTTC
few	TRBV4-1	TRBJ1-4	NA	15	CASSQDETVYEKLFF	TGCGCCAGCAGCCAAGATGAGACAGTCTATGAAAAACTGTTTTTT
few	TRBV20-1	TRBJ1-2	TRBD1	16	CSARERGQGMIGGYTF	TGCAGTGCTAGAGAGAGGGGACAGGGAATGATTGGAGGCTACACCTTC
NA	TRBV20-1	TRBJ2-1	NA	11	CSAFSGASQFF	TGCAGTGCTTTCTCAGGGGCGTCACAGTTCTTC
few	TRBV3-1	TRBJ1-2	NA	15	CASSQSVLTFYGYTF	TGTGCCAGCAGCCAATCCGTACTCACTTTCTATGGCTACACCTTC
many	TRBV7-6	TRBJ2-5	TRBD1	14	CASSRGTAQETQYF	TGTGCCAGCAGCCGAGGGACAGCCCAAGAGACCCAGTACTTC
NA	TRBV7-9	TRBJ2-7	NA	14	CASSSSLGGDEQYF	TGTGCCAGCAGCTCGAGCCTGGGGGGAGACGAGCAGTACTTC
NA	TRBV12-3/TRBV12-4	TRBJ2-5	NA	14	CASSLQTAKETQYF	TGTGCCAGCAGTTTACAAACGGCAAAAGAGACCCAGTACTTC
many	TRBV29-1	TRBJ2-1	TRBD1	15	CSVTGEARPYNEQFF	TGCAGCGTAACAGGGGAAGCGAGACCCTACAATGAGCAGTTCTTC
NA	TRBV27	TRBJ1-1	TRBD1	14	CASSGGQGSGEAFF	TGTGCCAGCAGCGGCGGACAGGGGTCGGGTGAAGCTTTCTTT
NA	TRBV6-1	TRBJ2-7	NA	14	CASSETGSFYEQYF	TGTGCCAGCAGTGAAACGGGCTCATTCTACGAGCAGTACTTC
NA	TRBV6-2/TRBV6-3	TRBJ1-6	TRBD1	16	CASSYSGQGLGSPLHF	TGTGCCAGCAGTTACTCCGGACAGGGCTTGGGTTCACCCCTCCACTTT
NA	TRBV21-1	TRBJ1-1	NA	14	CATQTTGGMAEAFF	TGTGCCACCCAAACGACAGGCGGTATGGCTGAAGCTTTCTTT
NA	TRBV5-1	TRBJ1-1	TRBD1	13	CASSRGGGGAAFF	TGCGCCAGCAGCCGGGGTGGAGGGGGCGCAGCTTTCTTT